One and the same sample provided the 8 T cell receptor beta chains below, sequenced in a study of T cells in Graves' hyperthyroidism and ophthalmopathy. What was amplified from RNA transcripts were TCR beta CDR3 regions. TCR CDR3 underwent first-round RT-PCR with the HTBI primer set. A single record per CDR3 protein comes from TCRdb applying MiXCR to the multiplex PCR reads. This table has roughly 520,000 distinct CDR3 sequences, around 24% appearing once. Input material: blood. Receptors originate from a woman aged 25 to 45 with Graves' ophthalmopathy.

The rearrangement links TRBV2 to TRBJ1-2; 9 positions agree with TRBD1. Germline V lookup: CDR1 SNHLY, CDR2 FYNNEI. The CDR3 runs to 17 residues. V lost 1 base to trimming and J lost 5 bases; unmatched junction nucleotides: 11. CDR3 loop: CASSEVQGAFTGYGYTF. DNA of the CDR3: TGTGCCAGCAGTGAAGTACAGGGGGCTTTCACTGGTTATGGCTACACCTTC.

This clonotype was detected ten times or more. The CDR3: CASSFQGETEAFF. The CDR3 bases are TGTGCCAGCAGTTTTCAGGGAGAAACTGAAGCTTTCTTT. This chain joins TRBV12-3 or TRBV12-4 and TRBJ1-1, with a weak D call TRBD1 (5 bases). The V end was cut by 3 bases, the J end by 5 bases, with 10 bases between. The CDR3 runs 13 residues.

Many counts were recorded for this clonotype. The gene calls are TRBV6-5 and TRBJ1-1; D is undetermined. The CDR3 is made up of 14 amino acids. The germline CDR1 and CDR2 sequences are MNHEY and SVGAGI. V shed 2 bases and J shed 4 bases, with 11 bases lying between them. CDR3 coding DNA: TGTGCCAGCAGTTACATGGGAGAGGGCACTGAAGCTTTCTTT. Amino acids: CASSYMGEGTEAFF.

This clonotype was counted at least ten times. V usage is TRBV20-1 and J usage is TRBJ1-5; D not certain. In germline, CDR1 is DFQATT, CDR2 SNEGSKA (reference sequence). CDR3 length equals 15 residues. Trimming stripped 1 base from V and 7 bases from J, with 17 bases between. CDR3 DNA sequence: TGCAGTGCTAGAGTTAACGGAGCCGGGGTCCAGCCCCAGCATTTT. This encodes CSARVNGAGVQPQHF.

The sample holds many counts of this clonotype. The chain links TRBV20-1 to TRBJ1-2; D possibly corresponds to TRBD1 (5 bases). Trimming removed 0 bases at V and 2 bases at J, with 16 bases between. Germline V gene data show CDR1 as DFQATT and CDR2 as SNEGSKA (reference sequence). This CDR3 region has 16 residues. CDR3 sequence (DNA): TGCAGTGCTAGAGATCTATGGGGACTCGGGAACTATGGCTACACCTTC. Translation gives CSARDLWGLGNYGYTF.

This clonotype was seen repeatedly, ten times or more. CDR3 bases: TGTGCCAGCAGCTTAAGATTATCTGGAAACACCATATATTTT. Encoded protein: CASSLRLSGNTIYF. V gene TRBV13 combines with J gene TRBJ1-3; D unclear. Germline V CDR1 and CDR2: PRHDT, FYEKMQ (reference sequence). The CDR3 totals 14 residues. Trimming pared 2 bases from V and 1 base from J, leaving 6 bases between.

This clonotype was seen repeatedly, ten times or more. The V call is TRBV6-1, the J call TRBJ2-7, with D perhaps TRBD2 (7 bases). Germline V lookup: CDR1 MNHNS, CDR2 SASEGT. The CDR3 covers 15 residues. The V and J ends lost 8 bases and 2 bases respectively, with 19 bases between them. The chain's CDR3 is CASFWGGHLPYEQYF. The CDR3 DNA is TGTGCCAGCTTTTGGGGGGGACACCTCCCCTACGAGCAGTACTTC.

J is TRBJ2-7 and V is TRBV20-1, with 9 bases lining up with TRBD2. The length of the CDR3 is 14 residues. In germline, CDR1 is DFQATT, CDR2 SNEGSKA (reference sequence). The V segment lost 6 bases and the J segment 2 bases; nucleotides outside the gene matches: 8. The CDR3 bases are TGCAGTGCCACGAAAGTAGCGGGGGCCTACGAGCAGTACTTC. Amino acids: CSATKVAGAYEQYF.